This T cell receptor (beta chain) was sequenced in a study of control samples from healthy donors and cancer patients. The CDR3 covers 16 residues. V was clipped by 5 bases and J by 1 base; unmatched bases: 2. Germline values: CDR1 SGHNT, CDR2 YENEEA. Profiled with immunoSEQ multiplex PCR; TCRdb holds only in-frame clones, not every one. The sample lists around 100,000 clones; around nine tenths were seen once. The source material was blood. The receptor was isolated from a young woman in good health. The V and J genes are TRBV11-3 and TRBJ2-3; TRBD2 agrees at 14 bases. CDR3 loop: CASSPGLAGGTDTQYF. CDR3 sequence (DNA): TGTGCCAGCAGCCCGGGACTAGCGGGGGGCACAGATACGCAGTATTTT.